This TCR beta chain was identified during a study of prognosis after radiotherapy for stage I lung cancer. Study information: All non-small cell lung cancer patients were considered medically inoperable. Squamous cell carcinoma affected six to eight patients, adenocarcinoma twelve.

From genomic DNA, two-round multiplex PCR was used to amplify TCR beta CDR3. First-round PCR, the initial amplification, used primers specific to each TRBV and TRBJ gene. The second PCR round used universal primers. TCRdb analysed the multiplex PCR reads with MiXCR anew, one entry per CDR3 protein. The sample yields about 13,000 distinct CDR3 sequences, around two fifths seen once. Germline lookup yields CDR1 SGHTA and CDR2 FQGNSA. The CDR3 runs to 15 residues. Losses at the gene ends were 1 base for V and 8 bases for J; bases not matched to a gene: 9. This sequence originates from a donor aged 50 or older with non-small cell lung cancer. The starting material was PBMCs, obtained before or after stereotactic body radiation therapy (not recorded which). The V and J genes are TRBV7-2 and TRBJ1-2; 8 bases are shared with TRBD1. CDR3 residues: CASSLDSGGGGGYTF. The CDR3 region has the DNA TGTGCCAGCAGCTTAGATTCAGGGGGCGGAGGCGGCTACACCTTC.